What follows describes a single TCR beta chain. TCRdb reanalysed the RT-PCR reads using MiXCR and keeps one entry per CDR3 protein. This sample has approximately 200,000 distinct CDR3 sequences; 41% occur once, and the top ten carry 33%. This sample was included in a study of patients and donors after allogeneic stem cell transplantation. CDR1 is SGHNT and CDR2 is YYREEE in the germline V gene (reference sequence). This CDR3 is built from 17 residues. The V end was cut by 0 bases, the J end by 3 bases, with 16 bases between. This receptor was obtained from a human donor who was either an allogeneic HSCT recipient or a stem cell or donor lymphocyte infusion donor (not recorded which). It is not recorded whose cells these are; they may come from a transplant donor. The chain employs TRBV5-4 and TRBJ2-1; D may match TRBD1 or TRBD2 (6 bases each). The specimen was blood, either unsorted or a sorted T cell fraction (not recorded which). The chain's CDR3 is CASSLGEGGSHYNEQFF. The CDR3 DNA sequence: TGTGCCAGCAGCTTGGGAGAGGGGGGTTCCCACTACAATGAGCAGTTCTTC.